This T cell receptor (beta chain) was recorded in a study of blood T cell repertoires in COVID-19. Across the study: From the United States, Italy and Spain came samples of acute and convalescent COVID-19. PBMCs, B-cell-depleted T cells, or T cells provided the cDNA or gDNA that made up the material.

In the authors' workflow: For nucleated cells, counts were estimated from reference gene primer amplification. TCRdb's table, derived via immunoSEQ multiplex PCR, lists solely in-frame clones and lacks some. That table supplies the V and J calls and clone size; D and trimming were determined from the DNA. The sample holds under 300,000 clones; approximately 87% are singletons and the top ten take 6.2%. Trimming removed 6 bases from V and 2 bases from J, with 17 bases in between. There are 16 residues in the CDR3. Germline V gene sequence: CDR1 SNHLY, CDR2 FYNNEI. The V call is TRBV2, the J call TRBJ1-3; D remains ambiguous. The receptor comes from a man aged 55-75 years with acute or convalescent COVID-19. Sample: peripheral blood. CDR3 bases: TGTGCCAGCAGCGACGGGAGCCTCCAGCCTGGAAACACCATATATTTT. Its translation: CASSDGSLQPGNTIYF.